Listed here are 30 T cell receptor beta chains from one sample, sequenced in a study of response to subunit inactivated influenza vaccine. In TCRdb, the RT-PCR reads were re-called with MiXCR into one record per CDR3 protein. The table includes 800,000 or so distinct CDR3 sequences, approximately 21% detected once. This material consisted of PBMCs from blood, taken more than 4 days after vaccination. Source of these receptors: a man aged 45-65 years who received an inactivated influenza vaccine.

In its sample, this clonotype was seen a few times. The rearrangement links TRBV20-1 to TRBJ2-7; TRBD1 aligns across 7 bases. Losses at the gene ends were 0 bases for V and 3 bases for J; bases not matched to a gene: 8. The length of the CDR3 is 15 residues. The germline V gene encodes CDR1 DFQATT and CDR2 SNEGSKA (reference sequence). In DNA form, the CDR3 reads TGCAGTGCTAGAGATGGGGGACAGACCCTCTACGAGCAGTACTTC. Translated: CSARDGGQTLYEQYF.

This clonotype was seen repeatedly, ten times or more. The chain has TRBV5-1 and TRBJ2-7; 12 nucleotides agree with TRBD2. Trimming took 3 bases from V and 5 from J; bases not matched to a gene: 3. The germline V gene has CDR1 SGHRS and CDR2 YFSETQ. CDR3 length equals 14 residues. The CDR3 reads CASSWTSGKDEQYF. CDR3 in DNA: TGCGCCAGCAGCTGGACTAGCGGGAAAGACGAGCAGTACTTC.

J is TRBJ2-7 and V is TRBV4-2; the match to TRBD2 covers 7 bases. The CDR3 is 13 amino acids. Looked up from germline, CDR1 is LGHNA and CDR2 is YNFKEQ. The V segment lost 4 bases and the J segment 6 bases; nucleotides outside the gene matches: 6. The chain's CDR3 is CASSPREESEQYF. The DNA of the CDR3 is TGTGCCAGCAGCCCCCGGGAGGAATCCGAGCAGTACTTC.

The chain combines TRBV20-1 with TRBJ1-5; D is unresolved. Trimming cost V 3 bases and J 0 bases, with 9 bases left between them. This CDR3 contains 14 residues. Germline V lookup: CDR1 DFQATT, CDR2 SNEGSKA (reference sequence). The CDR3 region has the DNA TGCAGTGCTAGGGATAAGTATAGCAATCAGCCCCAGCATTTT. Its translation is CSARDKYSNQPQHF.

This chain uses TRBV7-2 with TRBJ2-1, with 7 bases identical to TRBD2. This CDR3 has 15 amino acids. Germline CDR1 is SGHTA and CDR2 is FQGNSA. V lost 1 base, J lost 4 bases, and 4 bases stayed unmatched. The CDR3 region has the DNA TGTGCCAGCAGCTTAGGGCCTAGCGGTTACAATGAGCAGTTCTTC. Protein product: CASSLGPSGYNEQFF.

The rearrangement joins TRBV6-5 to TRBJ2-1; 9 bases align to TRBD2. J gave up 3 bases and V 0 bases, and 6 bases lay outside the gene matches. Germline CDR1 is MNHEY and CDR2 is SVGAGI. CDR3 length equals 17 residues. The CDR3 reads CASSYSKRGEIYNEQFF. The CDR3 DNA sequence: TGTGCCAGCAGTTACTCGAAGCGGGGGGAAATCTACAATGAGCAGTTCTTC.

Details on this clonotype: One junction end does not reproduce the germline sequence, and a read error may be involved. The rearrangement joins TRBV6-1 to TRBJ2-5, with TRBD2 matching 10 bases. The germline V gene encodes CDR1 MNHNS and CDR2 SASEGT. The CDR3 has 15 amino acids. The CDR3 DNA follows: TGTGCCAGCGGTGAGGGGACTAGCGAGCAAGAGACCCAGTACTTC. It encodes CASGEGTSEQETQYF.

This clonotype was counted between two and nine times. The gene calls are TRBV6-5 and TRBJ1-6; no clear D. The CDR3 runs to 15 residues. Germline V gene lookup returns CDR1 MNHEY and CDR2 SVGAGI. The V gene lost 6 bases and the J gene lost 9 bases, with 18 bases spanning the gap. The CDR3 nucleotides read TGTGCCAGCAGGTTAAGTCAATCGGGGATTTCACCCCTCCACTTT. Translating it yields CASRLSQSGISPLHF.

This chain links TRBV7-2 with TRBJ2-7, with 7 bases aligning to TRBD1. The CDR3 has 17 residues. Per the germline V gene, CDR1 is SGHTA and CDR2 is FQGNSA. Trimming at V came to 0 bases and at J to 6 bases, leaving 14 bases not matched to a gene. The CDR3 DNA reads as TGTGCCAGCAGCTTAGCCGCCTCCGGGACAGCCCCCCTCGAGCAGTACTTC. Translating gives CASSLAASGTAPLEQYF.

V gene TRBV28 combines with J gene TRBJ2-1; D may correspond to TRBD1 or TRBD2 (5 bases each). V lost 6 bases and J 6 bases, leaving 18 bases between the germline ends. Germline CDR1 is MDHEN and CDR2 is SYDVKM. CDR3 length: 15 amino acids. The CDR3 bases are TGTGCCAGCAGCCGACCCGGGACCCAGGCCAATGAGCAGTTCTTC. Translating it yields CASSRPGTQANEQFF.

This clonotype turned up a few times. CDR3 nucleotide sequence: TGTGCCTGGAGTTCCGGGCACGGGGAGCTGTTTTTT. This codes for CAWSSGHGELFF. This chain uses TRBV30 with TRBJ2-2; no definite D call. The CDR3 has 12 amino acids. V was pared by 2 bases and J by 7 bases, with 8 bases between. Germline CDR1 and CDR2: GTSNPN and SVGIG (reference sequence).

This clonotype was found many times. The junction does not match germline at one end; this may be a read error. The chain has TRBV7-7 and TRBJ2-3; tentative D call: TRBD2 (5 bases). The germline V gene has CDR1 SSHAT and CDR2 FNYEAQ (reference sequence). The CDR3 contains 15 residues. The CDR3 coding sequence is TGTGCTAGCAGCTTAGCAGGAGGTGATTTCGATACGCAGTATTTT. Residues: CASSLAGGDFDTQYF.

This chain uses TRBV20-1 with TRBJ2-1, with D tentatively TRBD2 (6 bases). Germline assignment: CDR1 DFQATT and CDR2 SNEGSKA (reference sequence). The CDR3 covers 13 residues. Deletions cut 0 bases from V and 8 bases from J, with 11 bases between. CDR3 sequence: CSARDGTFDEQFF. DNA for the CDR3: TGCAGTGCTAGAGATGGGACTTTTGATGAGCAGTTCTTC.

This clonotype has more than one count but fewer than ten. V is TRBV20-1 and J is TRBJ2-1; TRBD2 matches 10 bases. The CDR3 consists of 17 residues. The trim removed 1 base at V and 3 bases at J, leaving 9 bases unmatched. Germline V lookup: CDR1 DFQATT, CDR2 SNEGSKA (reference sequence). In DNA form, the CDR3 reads TGCAGTGCTAGAGGGCTAGCGGGAGAAATAGGCTACAATGAGCAGTTCTTC. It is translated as CSARGLAGEIGYNEQFF.

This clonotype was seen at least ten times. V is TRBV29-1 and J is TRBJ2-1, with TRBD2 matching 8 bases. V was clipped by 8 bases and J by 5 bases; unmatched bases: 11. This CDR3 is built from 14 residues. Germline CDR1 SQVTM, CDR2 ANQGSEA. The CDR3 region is CSLRTTSGNNEQFF. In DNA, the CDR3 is TGCAGCTTGCGAACTACTAGCGGAAACAATGAGCAGTTCTTC.

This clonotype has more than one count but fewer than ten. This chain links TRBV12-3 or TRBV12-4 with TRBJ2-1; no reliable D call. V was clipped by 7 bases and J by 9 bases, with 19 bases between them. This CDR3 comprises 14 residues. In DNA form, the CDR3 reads TGTGCCAGCACCGAAGACTCCGACTTCTCTGAGCAGTTCTTC. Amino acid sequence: CASTEDSDFSEQFF.

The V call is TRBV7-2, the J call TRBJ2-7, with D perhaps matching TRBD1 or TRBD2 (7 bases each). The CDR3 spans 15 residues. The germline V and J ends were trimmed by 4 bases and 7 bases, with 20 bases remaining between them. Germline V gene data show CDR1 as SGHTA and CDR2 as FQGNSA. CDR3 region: CASSSWTGGGQEQYF. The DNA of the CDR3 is TGTGCCAGCAGCTCGTGGACAGGCGGGGGACAGGAGCAGTACTTC.

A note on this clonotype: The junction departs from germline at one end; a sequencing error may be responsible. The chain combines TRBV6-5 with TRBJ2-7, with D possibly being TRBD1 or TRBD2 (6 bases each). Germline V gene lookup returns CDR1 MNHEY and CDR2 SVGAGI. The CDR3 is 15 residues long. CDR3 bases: TGTGCCCGCAGTTACTCAGACAGGAAGGGAGGCGAGCAGTACTTC. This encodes CARSYSDRKGGEQYF.

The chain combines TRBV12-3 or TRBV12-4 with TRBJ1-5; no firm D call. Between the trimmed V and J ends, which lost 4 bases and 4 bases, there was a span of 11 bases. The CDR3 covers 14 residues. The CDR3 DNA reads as TGTGCCAGCAGTTCCTGGCAGGCTAATCAGCCCCAGCATTTT. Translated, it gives CASSSWQANQPQHF.

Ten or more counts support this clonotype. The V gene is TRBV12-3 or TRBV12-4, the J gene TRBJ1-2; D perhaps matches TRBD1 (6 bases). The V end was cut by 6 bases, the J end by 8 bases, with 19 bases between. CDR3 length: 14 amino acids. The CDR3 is CASSPQGRSDGYTF. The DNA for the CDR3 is TGTGCCAGCAGCCCCCAGGGGAGATCTGACGGCTACACCTTC.

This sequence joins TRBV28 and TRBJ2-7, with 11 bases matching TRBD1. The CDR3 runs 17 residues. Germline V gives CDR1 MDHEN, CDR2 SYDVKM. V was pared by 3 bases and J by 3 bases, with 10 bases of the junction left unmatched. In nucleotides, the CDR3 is TGTGCCAGCAGTTTCGGTATCGGACAGGGGGCCGGCTACGAGCAGTACTTC. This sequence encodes CASSFGIGQGAGYEQYF.

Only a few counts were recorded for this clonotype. The CDR3 is CASSQVSRVNTIYF. DNA for the CDR3: TGTGCCAGCAGCCAAGTATCCAGGGTAAACACCATATATTTT. The genes are TRBV3-1 and TRBJ1-3; the D gene is possibly TRBD1 (5 bases). Germline CDR1 LGHDT, CDR2 YNNKEL (reference sequence). Trimming stripped 1 base from V and 6 bases from J, with 10 bases between. The CDR3 is 14 amino acids.

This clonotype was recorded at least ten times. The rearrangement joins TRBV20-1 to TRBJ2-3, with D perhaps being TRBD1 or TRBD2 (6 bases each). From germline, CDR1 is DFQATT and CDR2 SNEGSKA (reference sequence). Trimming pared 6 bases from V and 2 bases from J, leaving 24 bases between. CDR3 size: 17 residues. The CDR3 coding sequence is TGCAGTGCCCAACCCTGGAGTACGGGGGCCCACACAGATACGCAGTATTTT. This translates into CSAQPWSTGAHTDTQYF.

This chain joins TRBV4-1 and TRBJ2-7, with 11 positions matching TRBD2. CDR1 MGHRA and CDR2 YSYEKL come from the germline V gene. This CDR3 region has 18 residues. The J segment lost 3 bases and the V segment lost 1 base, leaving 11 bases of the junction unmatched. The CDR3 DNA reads TGCGCCAGCAGCCAAGCTTCAAACTTCGGGACTAGCGGCTACGAGCAGTACTTC. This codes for CASSQASNFGTSGYEQYF.

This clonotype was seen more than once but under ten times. This chain's CDR3 is CASSFRKAGGRYEQYF. The CDR3 coding sequence is TGTGCCAGCAGTTTCCGAAAAGCGGGGGGTCGGTACGAGCAGTACTTC. The rearrangement links TRBV12-3 or TRBV12-4 to TRBJ2-7, with 9 bases fitting TRBD2. CDR3 length: 16 amino acids. Trimming took 3 bases from V and 4 from J; bases not matched to a gene: 10.

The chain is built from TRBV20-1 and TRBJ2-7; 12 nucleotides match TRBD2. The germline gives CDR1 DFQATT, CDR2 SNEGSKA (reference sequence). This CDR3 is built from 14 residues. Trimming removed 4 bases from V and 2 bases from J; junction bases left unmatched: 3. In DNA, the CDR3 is TGCAGTGCTACGTGGACTAGCGGGACCTACGAGCAGTACTTC. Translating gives CSATWTSGTYEQYF.

CDR3 DNA sequence: TGTGCCAGCACACAGGGACTAGCGGGAGAAGGGACCGGGGAGCTGTTTTTT. Its translation is CASTQGLAGEGTGELFF. This chain uses TRBV25-1 with TRBJ2-2; 14 bases agree with TRBD2. The J segment lost 5 bases and the V segment lost 7 bases, leaving 9 bases of the junction unmatched. The CDR3 spans 17 residues. In germline, CDR1 is MGHDK, CDR2 SYGVNS.

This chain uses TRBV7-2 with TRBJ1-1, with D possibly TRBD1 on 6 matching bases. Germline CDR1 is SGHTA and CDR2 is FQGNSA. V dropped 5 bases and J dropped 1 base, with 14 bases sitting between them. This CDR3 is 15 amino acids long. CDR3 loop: CASSKTGNANTEAFF. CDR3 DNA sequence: TGTGCCAGCAGCAAAACAGGGAATGCGAACACTGAAGCTTTCTTT. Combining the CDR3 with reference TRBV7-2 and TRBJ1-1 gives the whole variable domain GAGVSQSPSNKVTEKGKDVELRCDPISGHTALYWYRQSLGQGLEFLIYFQGNSAPDKSGLPSDRFSAERTGGSVSTLTIQRTQQEDSAVYLCASSKTGNANTEAFFGQGTRLTVV.

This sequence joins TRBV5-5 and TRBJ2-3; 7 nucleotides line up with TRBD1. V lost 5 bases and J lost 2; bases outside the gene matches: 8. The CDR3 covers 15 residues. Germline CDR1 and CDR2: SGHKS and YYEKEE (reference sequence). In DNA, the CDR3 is TGTGCCAGCAGTCCGCTACAGGGGCTCACAGATACGCAGTATTTT. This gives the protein CASSPLQGLTDTQYF.

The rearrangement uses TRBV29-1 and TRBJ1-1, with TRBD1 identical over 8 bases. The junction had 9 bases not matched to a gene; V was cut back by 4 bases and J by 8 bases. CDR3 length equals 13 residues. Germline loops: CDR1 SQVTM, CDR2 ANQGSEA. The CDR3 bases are TGCAGCGTTGGGACAGGGTCTCGGGTGGAAGCTTTCTTT. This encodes CSVGTGSRVEAFF.